This T cell receptor beta chain was documented in a study of regulatory T cells in long-lasting Graves disease (dated by TCRdb to the early 2020s). Looking at the study overall: In the newly diagnosed Graves' disease group, patients had been taking antithyroid drugs for less than 3 months. Patients with persistent Graves' disease were compared with patients with newly diagnosed Graves' disease using TCR sequencing and RNA sequencing of peripheral blood. The study was registered as a clinical trial and conducted in China. TCR sequencing covered around 13 persistent and roughly 20 newly diagnosed Graves' disease patients, some 33 samples in total. The investigation overall reported the following: A larger number of public clonotypes was shared among persistent patients (around 2,500) than among newly diagnosed patients (around 870). Sequencing and analysis were limited to the TCR beta chain. The authors acknowledged the small sample size as a limitation that may reduce accuracy. Persistent Graves' disease patients showed lower TCR Shannon entropy and fewer highly expanded clones than newly diagnosed patients, suggesting clonal expansion. Preferential use of TRBV28, TRBJ1-2 and TRBJ2-5 was observed in persistent disease, whereas TRBV20-1 and TRBJ2-1 were favored in newly diagnosed disease. Peripheral blood alone was examined, since thyroid tissue, which constituted the primary lesion, could not be accessed.

The library was prepared using multiplex PCR. The data were produced on an Illumina HiSeq 4000. TCR beta libraries were built with iRepertoire HTBI primers and Arm-PCR amplification of CDR3 regions. Before sequencing, the PCR products went through gel purification. Regarding the original processing steps: Gene usage analysis of CDR3 amino acid clonotypes used the approximately 62 TRBV and 11 to 15 TRBJ segments found across samples. COPE and FqMerger were used to merge filtered high-quality paired reads into contigs. BLAST was used to align contigs to IMGT TRBV, TRBD and TRBJ reference genes, with CDR3 defined following IMGT. Any clonotype with a frequency above 0.1% was counted as a highly expanded clone. Repertoire diversity was measured by Shannon entropy, and V-J evenness by the Gini coefficient. Public clonotypes were defined as clonotypes shared by more than one individual. The public sequencing data were trimmed at Q25 with fastp and processed into clonotypes with MiXCR by TCRdb, which kept only in-frame beta chains. Each CDR3 protein gets just one entry, which takes the most common genes and DNA from the rows behind it. The V and J calls shown here were made by TCRdb, not taken from the authors' results. This sample gives approximately 250,000 distinct CDR3 sequences in total; around 19% of them show up just once. The ten largest clones represent around 21% of the sample.

At the junction V is shortened by 3 bases and J by 4 bases, with 13 bases in between. CDR1 and CDR2 (SGHTA, FQGNSA) derive from the germline V gene. The CDR3 sequence holds 15 residues, the cysteine and phenylalanine included. Of all the DNA, just the CDR3 is kept, 45 bases in frame from base 1. This clonotype has at least ten counts. It lacks a known antigen. No base quality values were provided; no much bigger clone lies one nucleotide off. What the time point label conveys for this sample: newly diagnosed GD, antithyroid drugs for less than 3 months. For both TCR sequencing and RNA sequencing, RNA was extracted from PBMCs using TRIzol. The diagnosis of Graves' disease was made according to American Thyroid Association guidelines. Recruitment of patients was carried out at an endocrinology department in Xi'an, China. Each patient gave 7.5 to 10 milliliters of peripheral blood, collected in an EDTA anticoagulant tube. PBMCs were isolated by Ficoll Paque Plus density gradient separation without further T cell sorting. RNA quality was checked with an Agilent 2100 Bioanalyzer and agarose gel, and concentration with a NanoDrop 2000.

This sequence originates from a female donor with Graves disease. Sequenced material: peripheral blood mononuclear cells (PBMCs), taken at new diagnosis, from a patient treated with antithyroid drugs. The chain is encoded by TRBV7-2 joined to TRBJ1-3; the D region possibly corresponds to TRBD1 (5 bases align). This receptor has the CDR3 CASSFSGGTGNTIYF. The DNA sequence is TGTGCCAGCAGCTTTTCCGGGGGAACGGGAAACACCATATATTTT.